These 28 T cell receptor beta chains were sequenced from one sample in a study of identical twins. MiXCR, run by TCRdb on the 5' RACE reads, gives a single entry per CDR3 protein. Here the sample spans 650,000 to 750,000 distinct CDR3 sequences, roughly 20% being singletons. This sample was also put to use in a study of T cells expressing NK-cell markers.

Sequenced input: PBMCs. These receptors were taken from a woman between 18 and 30 years old in good health.

The sample holds a few counts of this clonotype. The chain links TRBV5-1 to TRBJ2-3; D gene unclear. Germline assignment: CDR1 SGHRS and CDR2 YFSETQ. The CDR3 covers 14 residues. Trimming removed 1 base at V and 2 bases at J, with 8 bases between. CDR3 region: CASSLNADTDTQYF. CDR3 DNA sequence: TGCGCCAGCAGCTTGAACGCAGACACAGATACGCAGTATTTT. The variable domain in full, completed from reference TRBV5-1 and TRBJ2-3, reads KAGVTQTPRYLIKTRGQQVTLSCSPISGHRSVSWYQQTPGQGLQFLFEYFSETQRNKGNFPGRFSGRQFSNSRSEMNVSTLELGDSALYLCASSLNADTDTQYFGPGTRLTVL.

There are a few counts of this clonotype. The chain links TRBV20-1 to TRBJ2-3; no reliable D call. Trimming stripped 5 bases from V and 7 bases from J, with 10 bases between. In germline, CDR1 is DFQATT, CDR2 SNEGSKA (reference sequence). This CDR3 is built from 11 residues. CDR3 region: CSAAGEYTQYF. Written as DNA, the CDR3 is TGCAGTGCTGCAGGAGAATATACGCAGTATTTT.

The rearrangement joins TRBV12-3 or TRBV12-4 to TRBJ1-1; no definite D call. The CDR3 is made up of 14 amino acids. V was trimmed by 6 bases and J by 2 bases, leaving 13 bases between them. CDR3: CASRSWGTNTEAFF. Written as DNA, the CDR3 is TGTGCCAGCAGGTCATGGGGAACCAACACTGAAGCTTTCTTT.

This clonotype turned up a few times. CDR3 amino acids: CSAPGTSGSTDTQYF. The DNA for the CDR3 is TGCAGTGCTCCCGGGACTAGCGGCTCCACAGATACGCAGTATTTT. The chain couples TRBV20-1 to TRBJ2-3; 11 positions match TRBD2. The CDR3 has 15 amino acids. Germline V gene data show CDR1 as DFQATT and CDR2 as SNEGSKA (reference sequence). Trimming took 5 bases from V and 2 from J; bases not matched to a gene: 6.

The J gene is TRBJ2-1, the V gene TRBV10-3, with TRBD1 matching 7 bases. This CDR3 region has 14 residues. V was clipped by 6 bases and J by 0 bases; unmatched bases: 2. Per the germline V gene, CDR1 is ENHRY and CDR2 is SYGVKD. The CDR3, as DNA: TGTGCCATCAGGAGGGACAGCTCCTACAATGAGCAGTTCTTC. Amino acids: CAIRRDSSYNEQFF.

CDR3 region: CASSLTLTSTDTQYF. The CDR3, as DNA: TGTGCCAGCAGCCTGACACTTACTAGCACAGATACGCAGTATTTT. The chain combines TRBV5-6 with TRBJ2-3; D not resolved. CDR1 and CDR2 (germline): SGHDT, YYEEEE. Trimming removed 4 bases at V and 0 bases at J, with 12 bases between. This CDR3 region has 15 residues.

The gene calls are TRBV6-5 and TRBJ2-6; 7 positions agree with TRBD1. Germline CDR1 reads MNHEY; CDR2 reads SVGAGI. This CDR3 has 17 amino acids. The junction had 5 bases not matched to a gene; V was cut back by 2 bases and J by 1 base. CDR3 sequence (DNA): TGTGCCAGCAGTTACGACAGACAGGGATCTGGGGCCAACGTCCTGACTTTC. This codes for CASSYDRQGSGANVLTF.

This clonotype has more than one count but fewer than ten. The chain has TRBV20-1 and TRBJ2-1, with 9 nucleotides matching TRBD2. This CDR3 has 15 amino acids. Unmatched junction bases numbered 7, after V lost 5 bases and J lost 2 bases. The germline V gene encodes CDR1 DFQATT and CDR2 SNEGSKA (reference sequence). CDR3 sequence reads: CSARGIAGAYNEQFF. In DNA form, the CDR3 reads TGCAGTGCTCGGGGGATAGCGGGGGCCTACAATGAGCAGTTCTTC.

The CDR3 region is CASSARTGGEDEQFF. As DNA, the CDR3 is TGCGCCAGCAGCGCCAGGACAGGGGGCGAGGATGAGCAGTTCTTC. The V and J genes are TRBV4-1 and TRBJ2-1; TRBD1 agrees at 11 bases. CDR1 MGHRA and CDR2 YSYEKL come from the germline V gene. This CDR3 is 15 amino acids long. V lost 5 bases and J lost 8; bases outside the gene matches: 8.

This clonotype was seen more than once but under ten times. J is TRBJ2-5 and V is TRBV27; no clear D. Germline assignment: CDR1 MNHEY and CDR2 SMNVEV (reference sequence). The CDR3 extends over 13 amino acids. V dropped 2 bases and J dropped 7 bases, with 11 bases sitting between them. CDR3 protein: CASSLVWDRTQYF. As DNA, the CDR3 is TGTGCCAGCAGTTTAGTCTGGGATCGGACCCAGTACTTC.

This clonotype was picked up a small number of times. V usage is TRBV5-5 and J usage is TRBJ2-3; D remains ambiguous. The germline V gene encodes CDR1 SGHKS and CDR2 YYEKEE (reference sequence). The V gene lost 4 bases and the J gene lost 2 bases, with 14 bases spanning the gap. This CDR3 is 15 amino acids long. CDR3 bases: TGTGCCAGCAGCGGCCGTCAGGCGAACACAGATACGCAGTATTTT. Translating gives CASSGRQANTDTQYF. The full variable domain, in which reference TRBV5-5 and TRBJ2-3 provide the parts outside the CDR3, is DAGVTQSPTHLIKTRGQQVTLRCSPISGHKSVSWYQQVLGQGPQFIFQYYEKEERGRGNFPDRFSARQFPNYSSELNVNALLLGDSALYLCASSGRQANTDTQYFGPGTRLTVL.

The rearrangement links TRBV10-2 to TRBJ1-1; D is unresolved. The CDR3 extends over 13 amino acids. Germline CDR1 reads WSHSY; CDR2 reads SAAADI. Trimming removed 7 bases from V and 3 bases from J, with 12 bases in between. This CDR3 is CASTPYGDTEAFF. The CDR3 DNA is TGCGCCAGCACCCCATATGGGGACACTGAAGCTTTCTTT.

This clonotype was counted a few times. The chain employs TRBV15 and TRBJ2-7, with 7 bases identical to TRBD2. Germline V gene sequence: CDR1 LNHNV, CDR2 YYDKDF (reference sequence). V lost 5 bases and J lost 2; bases outside the gene matches: 12. The CDR3 totals 16 residues. Written as DNA, the CDR3 is TGTGCCACCAGCCTCCCGGTGGCTAGCGGAGCCTACGAGCAGTACTTC. Protein product: CATSLPVASGAYEQYF.

A few counts support this clonotype. The rearrangement links TRBV6-1 to TRBJ2-1, with TRBD2 matching 11 bases. CDR3 length: 19 residues. Germline values: CDR1 MNHNS, CDR2 SASEGT. With V trimmed by 5 bases and J by 5 bases, 17 bases remained unmatched. The chain's CDR3 is CASSTRQAKASGGNNEQFF. The CDR3 DNA is TGTGCCAGCAGTACCCGGCAGGCGAAAGCTAGCGGGGGGAACAATGAGCAGTTCTTC.

The chain carries TRBV12-3 or TRBV12-4 and TRBJ1-1; D is unresolved. The CDR3 has 12 residues. V was clipped by 5 bases and J by 8 bases, with 12 bases between them. The CDR3 bases are TGTGCCAGCAGTCCTCTCCCGGGCGAAGCTTTCTTT. The encoded protein is CASSPLPGEAFF.

The CDR3 region has the DNA TGCAGCGTTGAAAGGGGACAAGGCGCGGCTTTCTTT. Translated: CSVERGQGAAFF. The chain is built from TRBV29-1 and TRBJ1-1, with D possibly being TRBD1 (6 bases). The germline CDR1 and CDR2 sequences are SQVTM and ANQGSEA. The length of the CDR3 is 12 residues. The V end was cut by 2 bases, the J end by 11 bases, with 15 bases between.

This clonotype has only a few counts. J is TRBJ2-3 and V is TRBV9, with D possibly being TRBD2 (5 bases). This CDR3 has 15 residues. V lost 0 bases and J lost 9, with 17 bases in between. Germline V CDR1 and CDR2: SGDLS, YYNGEE. The CDR3 coding sequence is TGTGCCAGCAGCGTAGCGTCGGGGTCCTTCCGGACGCAGTATTTT. Residues: CASSVASGSFRTQYF.

The gene calls are TRBV6-2 or TRBV6-3 and TRBJ2-1; D is possibly TRBD1 (5 bases). The CDR3 consists of 17 residues. Between the trimmed V and J ends, which lost 0 bases and 0 bases, there was a span of 12 bases. The V gene's germline CDR1 is MNHEY and CDR2 SVGEGT. The CDR3, as DNA: TGTGCCAGCAGTTACTCGACTCAGGGCTCCTCCTACAATGAGCAGTTCTTC. Its protein product is CASSYSTQGSSYNEQFF.

This chain connects TRBV4-1 to TRBJ2-5, with 12 bases lining up with TRBD2. The V gene end was trimmed by 0 bases and the J gene end by 5 bases; junction bases not matched to a gene: 7. CDR1 and CDR2 (germline): MGHRA, YSYEKL. This CDR3 is built from 17 residues. The CDR3 protein is CASSQDQGLAGRETQYF. For the CDR3, the DNA is TGCGCCAGCAGCCAAGATCAAGGACTAGCGGGGCGGGAGACCCAGTACTTC.

This clonotype has at least ten counts. The rearrangement joins TRBV6-5 to TRBJ1-1; weak D call: TRBD1 (5 bases). Germline assignment: CDR1 MNHEY and CDR2 SVGAGI. CDR3 length equals 16 residues. The V and J ends lost 2 bases and 4 bases respectively, with 17 bases between them. The DNA for the CDR3 is TGTGCCAGCAGTTACGTCGGACAACCATCGGGCACTGAAGCTTTCTTT. Its protein is CASSYVGQPSGTEAFF.

Many counts were recorded for this clonotype. The chain uses TRBV6-1 and TRBJ2-7; maybe TRBD2 (6 bases). This CDR3 is 14 amino acids long. V lost 8 bases to trimming and J lost 3 bases, with 17 bases between them. Germline CDR1 MNHNS, CDR2 SASEGT. This chain's CDR3 is CASQPGLSFYEQYF. In DNA, the CDR3 is TGTGCCAGCCAACCGGGACTTTCCTTCTACGAGCAGTACTTC.

This chain links TRBV6-1 with TRBJ1-6; D gene ambiguous. This CDR3 is built from 15 residues. Trimming took 4 bases from V and 10 from J, leaving 17 bases between them. The germline V gene encodes CDR1 MNHNS and CDR2 SASEGT. The DNA of the CDR3 is TGTGCCAGCAGTGTTGAGTCCCGGTTGAGGTCACCCCTCCACTTT. This gives the protein CASSVESRLRSPLHF.

This clonotype has just a few counts. The J gene is TRBJ1-4, the V gene TRBV20-1, with D uncertain. The germline V gene has CDR1 DFQATT and CDR2 SNEGSKA (reference sequence). Between the trimmed V and J ends, which lost 3 bases and 6 bases, there was a span of 11 bases. The CDR3 has 13 residues. The CDR3 DNA is TGCAGTGCTAGCCGCACCGGTGATGAAAAACTGTTTTTT. Translation gives CSASRTGDEKLFF.

This clonotype was counted many times. This chain uses TRBV5-5 with TRBJ2-6, with D maybe TRBD1 (5 bases). The CDR3 loop spans 16 amino acids. The germline gives CDR1 SGHKS, CDR2 YYEKEE (reference sequence). The V end lost 1 base, the J end lost 4 bases, and 12 bases lay between the germline ends. CDR3 protein: CASSLPGIPGANVLTF. CDR3 nucleotides: TGTGCCAGCAGCTTGCCAGGGATTCCCGGGGCCAACGTCCTGACTTTC.

This sequence joins TRBV12-3 or TRBV12-4 and TRBJ2-5; the D gene is possibly TRBD2 (8 bases). CDR3 length: 15 amino acids. V was shortened by 6 bases and J by 4 bases, with 18 bases between the two germline ends. Here the CDR3 reads CASRRGLAGGETQYF. The CDR3 DNA sequence: TGTGCCAGCAGGAGGGGGCTAGCGGGTGGAGAGACCCAGTACTTC.

The gene calls are TRBV4-3 and TRBJ2-7; D is ambiguous. Trimming stripped 0 bases from V and 0 bases from J, with 6 bases between. CDR1 is LGHNA and CDR2 is YSLEER in the germline V gene. The CDR3 has 14 residues. CDR3 residues: CASSQDLYSYEQYF. The CDR3 nucleotides are TGCGCCAGCAGCCAAGATCTCTACTCCTACGAGCAGTACTTC.

This clonotype occurred a few times. This chain uses TRBV7-9 with TRBJ1-2; D unclear. Germline V lookup: CDR1 SEHNR, CDR2 FQNEAQ (reference sequence). V dropped 3 bases and J dropped 6 bases, with 17 bases sitting between them. CDR3 length: 15 amino acids. This CDR3 is CASSLSNQVGDGYTF. The CDR3 DNA follows: TGTGCCAGCAGCTTGAGCAACCAGGTTGGAGATGGCTACACCTTC.

This clonotype was recorded a few times. This chain uses TRBV7-2 with TRBJ2-3, with 7 bases fitting TRBD1. Looked up from germline, CDR1 is SGHTA and CDR2 is FQGNSA. The CDR3 runs to 15 residues. J was trimmed by 2 bases and V by 6 bases; bases with no gene match: 8. CDR3 sequence: CASRYRQGTTDTQYF. DNA for the CDR3: TGTGCCAGCAGATATCGACAGGGAACCACAGATACGCAGTATTTT.